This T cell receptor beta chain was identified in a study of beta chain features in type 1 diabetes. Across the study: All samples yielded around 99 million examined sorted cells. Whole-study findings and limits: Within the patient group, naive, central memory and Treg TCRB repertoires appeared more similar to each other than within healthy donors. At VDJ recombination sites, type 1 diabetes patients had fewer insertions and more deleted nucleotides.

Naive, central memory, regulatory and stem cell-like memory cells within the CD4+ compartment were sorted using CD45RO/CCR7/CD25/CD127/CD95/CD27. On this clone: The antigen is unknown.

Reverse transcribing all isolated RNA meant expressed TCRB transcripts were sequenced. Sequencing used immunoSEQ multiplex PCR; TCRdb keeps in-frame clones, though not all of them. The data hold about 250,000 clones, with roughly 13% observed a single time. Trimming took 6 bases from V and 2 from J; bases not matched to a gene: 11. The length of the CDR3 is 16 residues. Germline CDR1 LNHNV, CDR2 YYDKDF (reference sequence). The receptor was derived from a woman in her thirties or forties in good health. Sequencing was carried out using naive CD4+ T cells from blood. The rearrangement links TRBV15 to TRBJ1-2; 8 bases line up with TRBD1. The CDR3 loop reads CATSRTGNELNYGYTF. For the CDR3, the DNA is TGTGCCACCAGTAGGACAGGGAATGAACTAAACTATGGCTACACCTTC.